One sample yielded the 23 T cell receptor beta chains listed below, sequenced in a study of shared clonotypes between healthy human individuals. TCRdb keeps only in-frame clones here, not all; method: immunoSEQ multiplex PCR. The table lists about a million clones, 70% to 85% of them singletons, with roughly 1.5% in the top ten. Source material: memory CD4+ T cells sorted from blood. Subset meaning: CD45RA-negative fraction. The receptor set was obtained from a man in his late teens or twenties in good health.

The chain combines TRBV7-2 with TRBJ1-1, with D possibly TRBD1 on 6 matching bases. This CDR3 contains 12 residues. V lost 5 bases and J 13 bases, leaving 17 bases between the germline ends. Germline V gene data show CDR1 as SGHTA and CDR2 as FQGNSA. The CDR3 coding sequence is TGTGCCAGCAGCACCAGGGGTGGTAGTTATTTCTTT. Protein sequence: CASSTRGGSYFF. The whole variable domain, remainder taken from reference TRBV7-2 and TRBJ1-1, is GAGVSQSPSNKVTEKGKDVELRCDPISGHTALYWYRQSLGQGLEFLIYFQGNSAPDKSGLPSDRFSAERTGGSVSTLTIQRTQQEDSAVYLCASSTRGGSYFFGQGTRLTVV.

The chain joins TRBV5-6 to TRBJ1-2; a weak D match, TRBD1 (5 bases). Germline V gives CDR1 SGHDT, CDR2 YYEEEE. The CDR3 loop spans 15 amino acids. The V end was cut by 0 bases, the J end by 2 bases, with 11 bases between. The DNA for the CDR3 is TGTGCCAGCAGCTTGGGACAGAAAGTAAACTATGGCTACACCTTC. It yields the protein CASSLGQKVNYGYTF. The whole variable domain, filled in from reference TRBV5-6 and TRBJ1-2, reads DAGVTQSPTHLIKTRGQQVTLRCSPKSGHDTVSWYQQALGQGPQFIFQYYEEEERQRGNFPDRFSGHQFPNYSSELNVNALLLGDSALYLCASSLGQKVNYGYTFGSGTRLTVV.

This clone has just a few counts. This rearrangement joins TRBV7-9 to TRBJ1-6; 8 bases match TRBD1. The CDR3 extends over 16 amino acids. CDR1 is SEHNR, CDR2 FQNEAQ, per germline (reference sequence). Trimming at V came to 5 bases and at J to 5 bases, leaving 8 bases not matched to a gene. CDR3 bases: TGTGCCAGCAGCCAGGACAGGGTTGGTAATAATTCACCCCTCCACTTT. As protein: CASSQDRVGNNSPLHF. Combining the CDR3 with reference TRBV7-9 and TRBJ1-6 gives the whole variable domain DTGVSQNPRHKITKRGQNVTFRCDPISEHNRLYWYRQTLGQGPEFLTYFQNEAQLEKSRLLSDRFSAERPKGSFSTLEIQRTEQGDSAMYLCASSQDRVGNNSPLHFGNGTRLTVT.

The chain employs TRBV27 and TRBJ1-4; D not resolved. Trimming removed 7 bases from V and 5 bases from J, with 11 bases in between. The CDR3 totals 13 residues. The germline V gene encodes CDR1 MNHEY and CDR2 SMNVEV (reference sequence). The CDR3 region is CASTGNKNEKLFF. The CDR3 nucleotides read TGTGCCAGCACCGGGAACAAAAATGAAAAACTGTTTTTT. The full variable domain, its missing parts supplied by reference TRBV27 and TRBJ1-4, is EAQVTQNPRYLITVTGKKLTVTCSQNMNHEYMSWYRQDPGLGLRQIYYSMNVEVTDKGDVPEGYKVSRKEKRNFPLILESPSPNQTSLYFCASTGNKNEKLFFGSGTQLSVL.

A few counts support this clone. This chain uses TRBV5-4 with TRBJ1-1; the D is unclear. V was cut by 0 bases and J by 1 base, with 10 bases left in between. Germline CDR1 SGHNT, CDR2 YYREEE (reference sequence). The CDR3 is 15 residues long. CDR3 amino acids: CASSLVERQNTEAFF. In DNA form, the CDR3 reads TGTGCCAGCAGCTTGGTGGAACGACAGAACACTGAAGCTTTCTTT.

For this clone: The sample has other DNA sequences that encode this CDR3 too. The chain has TRBV30 and TRBJ1-2; 7 positions match TRBD1. The J segment lost 4 bases and the V segment lost 1 base, leaving 3 bases of the junction unmatched. This CDR3 region has 13 residues. The germline CDR1 and CDR2 sequences are GTSNPN and SVGIG (reference sequence). CDR3 coding DNA: TGTGCCTGGAGTGGACAGGGCCCCTATGGCTACACCTTC. This codes for CAWSGQGPYGYTF.

The chain has TRBV2 and TRBJ2-7; 10 bases map to TRBD2. V dropped 5 bases and J dropped 4; count of bases not matched to a gene: 5. The germline V gene encodes CDR1 SNHLY and CDR2 FYNNEI. This CDR3 contains 14 residues. The CDR3 reads CASSRAGGPYEQYF. The CDR3 region has the DNA TGTGCCAGCAGTCGAGCGGGGGGGCCGTACGAGCAGTACTTC.

DNA for the CDR3: TGTGCCATCAGTGATGGAGGGGGGCGGAACACCGGGGAGCTGTTTTTT. It yields the protein CAISDGGGRNTGELFF. V gene TRBV10-3 combines with J gene TRBJ2-2; D possibly matches TRBD1 or TRBD2 (6 bases each). The germline V gene has CDR1 ENHRY and CDR2 SYGVKD. Trimming shortened V by 3 bases and J by 1 base, and 12 bases separated the two germline ends. The CDR3 is made up of 16 amino acids.

This chain uses TRBV5-1 with TRBJ2-7; 10 bases match TRBD2. Germline V gene data show CDR1 as SGHRS and CDR2 as YFSETQ. J gave up 6 bases and V 0 bases, and 9 bases lay outside the gene matches. The CDR3 spans 16 residues. The CDR3 region is CASSLEWIAGGFEQYF. Here the CDR3 DNA reads TGCGCCAGCAGCTTGGAGTGGATAGCGGGAGGCTTCGAGCAGTACTTC.

As DNA, the CDR3 is TGTGCCAGCTCACCACCACTAAACGATTCACCCCTCCACTTT. This codes for CASSPPLNDSPLHF. The chain combines TRBV18 with TRBJ1-6; D gene ambiguous. CDR3 length: 14 amino acids. Trimming shortened V by 0 bases and J by 8 bases, and 8 bases separated the two germline ends. From germline, CDR1 is KGHSH and CDR2 LQKENI.

V is TRBV2 and J is TRBJ1-6; D is perhaps TRBD1 (6 bases). The CDR3 runs to 14 residues. The V gene's germline CDR1 is SNHLY and CDR2 FYNNEI. V lost 6 bases and J lost 2, with 8 bases in between. For the CDR3, the DNA is TGTGCCAGCAGCCGGGACACCTATAATTCACCCCTCCACTTT. As protein: CASSRDTYNSPLHF.

The chain is built from TRBV19 and TRBJ1-5; a possible D gene is TRBD1 (5 bases). Germline V CDR1 and CDR2: LNHDA, SQIVND (reference sequence). The CDR3 consists of 16 residues. With 3 bases removed from V and 1 base from J, the gap between germline ends came to 13 bases. This CDR3 is CASSMGGRGSNQPQHF. CDR3 bases: TGTGCCAGTAGTATGGGAGGTAGGGGAAGCAATCAGCCCCAGCATTTT.

The genes are TRBV10-2 and TRBJ1-2, with 8 positions matching TRBD1. CDR1 and CDR2 (germline): WSHSY, SAAADI. With V trimmed by 3 bases and J by 8 bases, 8 bases remained unmatched. This CDR3 contains 14 residues. CDR3 bases: TGCGCCAGCAGTGAAACTCGGACAGGGTACGGCTACACCTTC. Its protein is CASSETRTGYGYTF.

This chain joins TRBV10-3 and TRBJ1-2; D unresolved. Germline V gene sequence: CDR1 ENHRY, CDR2 SYGVKD. Trimming cost V 2 bases and J 0 bases, with 10 bases left between them. The CDR3 consists of 15 residues. The CDR3 DNA sequence: TGTGCCATCAGTGAGGGGCCAAATCCTAACTATGGCTACACCTTC. This sequence encodes CAISEGPNPNYGYTF.

On this clone itself: This same CDR3 is encoded by further DNA sequences in the sample. The rearrangement joins TRBV5-1 to TRBJ1-1, with a tentative D call TRBD1 (6 bases). Trimming stripped 4 bases from V and 5 bases from J, with 12 bases between. Germline V gives CDR1 SGHRS, CDR2 YFSETQ. The CDR3 is 13 amino acids. The CDR3 here is CASSLGGPTEAFF. CDR3 nucleotide sequence: TGCGCCAGCAGCCTCGGGGGGCCGACTGAAGCTTTCTTT.

Comment on this clone: The sample contains more than one DNA sequence encoding this CDR3. The chain employs TRBV5-4 and TRBJ1-1; D gene uncertain. V dropped 0 bases and J dropped 1 base, with 7 bases sitting between them. Germline V gives CDR1 SGHNT, CDR2 YYREEE (reference sequence). CDR3 length: 14 amino acids. DNA of the CDR3: TGTGCCAGCAGCTTGGGAGGCCGGAACACTGAAGCTTTCTTT. It codes for CASSLGGRNTEAFF.

This clone was recorded only once. The J gene is TRBJ1-1, the V gene TRBV5-1; tentatively, D is TRBD1 (5 bases). With 1 base removed from V and 1 base from J, the gap between germline ends came to 17 bases. The CDR3 has 17 amino acids. Germline assignment: CDR1 SGHRS and CDR2 YFSETQ. The CDR3 reads CASSLSRVGVSNTEAFF. As DNA, the CDR3 is TGCGCCAGCAGCTTGTCCAGGGTCGGGGTTTCGAACACTGAAGCTTTCTTT. The full variable domain, its missing parts supplied by reference TRBV5-1 and TRBJ1-1, is KAGVTQTPRYLIKTRGQQVTLSCSPISGHRSVSWYQQTPGQGLQFLFEYFSETQRNKGNFPGRFSGRQFSNSRSEMNVSTLELGDSALYLCASSLSRVGVSNTEAFFGQGTRLTVV.

The rearrangement joins TRBV19 to TRBJ2-2; perhaps TRBD1 as D (6 bases). Trimming pared 11 bases from V and 3 bases from J, leaving 16 bases between. CDR3 length: 14 amino acids. Germline CDR1 reads LNHDA; CDR2 reads SQIVND (reference sequence). CDR3 coding DNA: TGTGCCTCGGCAGGGGTAGCGCACACCGGGGAGCTGTTTTTT. This codes for CASAGVAHTGELFF.

The chain uses TRBV28 and TRBJ1-2; TRBD1 aligns across 8 bases. Germline V gives CDR1 MDHEN, CDR2 SYDVKM. This CDR3 comprises 15 residues. The junction had 3 bases not matched to a gene; V was cut back by 3 bases and J by 0 bases. CDR3 sequence: CASSLGDRSNYGYTF. CDR3 bases: TGTGCCAGCAGTTTGGGGGACAGGTCTAACTATGGCTACACCTTC.

The chain couples TRBV9 to TRBJ2-1; 7 bases line up with TRBD1. Germline values: CDR1 SGDLS, CDR2 YYNGEE. The length of the CDR3 is 18 residues. J gave up 8 bases and V 0 bases, and 17 bases lay outside the gene matches. The DNA for the CDR3 is TGTGCCAGCAGCGTAGACGTTCCGGGACAGTCGACGAGGCATGAGCAGTTCTTC. This sequence encodes CASSVDVPGQSTRHEQFF.

This clone has only a few counts. The chain carries TRBV6-5 and TRBJ1-6; D gene unclear. CDR3 size: 12 residues. Germline V gives CDR1 MNHEY, CDR2 SVGAGI. Trimming took off 6 bases at V and 10 bases at J, with 10 bases between the two ends. The CDR3 spells CASSPTGSPLHF. In DNA form, the CDR3 reads TGTGCCAGCAGCCCCACGGGGTCACCCCTCCACTTT.

This chain links TRBV5-1 with TRBJ1-2; tentatively, D is TRBD1 (6 bases). The V end lost 7 bases, the J end lost 4 bases, and 11 bases lay between the germline ends. CDR3 size: 12 residues. Germline V gene lookup returns CDR1 SGHRS and CDR2 YFSETQ. CDR3 DNA: TGCGCCAGCTCGGACAGTAGCTATGGCTACACCTTC. Translated: CASSDSSYGYTF.

This sequence joins TRBV5-1 and TRBJ2-3; a possible D gene is TRBD2 (5 bases). V lost 6 bases and J 2 bases, leaving 13 bases between the germline ends. Per germline, CDR1 SGHRS and CDR2 YFSETQ. The CDR3 loop spans 14 amino acids. CDR3 DNA: TGCGCCAGCACCTTAAGCGGCTTCACAGATACGCAGTATTTT. As protein: CASTLSGFTDTQYF.